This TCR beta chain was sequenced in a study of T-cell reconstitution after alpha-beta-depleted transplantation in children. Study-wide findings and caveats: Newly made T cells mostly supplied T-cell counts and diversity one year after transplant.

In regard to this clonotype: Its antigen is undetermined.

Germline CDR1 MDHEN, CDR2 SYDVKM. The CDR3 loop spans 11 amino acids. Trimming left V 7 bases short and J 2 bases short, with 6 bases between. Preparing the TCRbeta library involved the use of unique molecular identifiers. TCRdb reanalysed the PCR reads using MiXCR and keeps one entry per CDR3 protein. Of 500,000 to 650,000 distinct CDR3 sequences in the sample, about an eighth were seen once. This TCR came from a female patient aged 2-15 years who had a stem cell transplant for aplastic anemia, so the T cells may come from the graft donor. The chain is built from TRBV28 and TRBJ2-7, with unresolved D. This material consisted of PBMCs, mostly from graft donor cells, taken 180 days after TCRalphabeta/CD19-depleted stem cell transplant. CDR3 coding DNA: TGTGCCAGCATCCTCCCCTACGAGCAGTACTTC. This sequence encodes CASILPYEQYF.